This TCR beta chain came from a study of blood T cells in healthy people across ages. The CDR3 has 15 amino acids. Germline V CDR1 and CDR2: SQVTM, ANQGSEA. Trimming at V came to 8 bases and at J to 8 bases, leaving 13 bases not matched to a gene. For the second PCR, which ran for about 7 to 11 cycles, a sample-barcoded 5' primer and a J-beta primer mix were used. All cDNA molecules were each tagged by a template-switch adaptor with 12 random nucleotides. TCRdb recomputed calls from the 5' RACE reads with MiXCR, one row per CDR3 protein. The repertoire has approximately 1.5 million distinct CDR3 sequences, about 35% of them found once; the top ten carry roughly 10%. There are many counts of this clonotype. Ranging in age from about 6 to 100, the donors were healthy Caucasian individuals from Russia. Every participating donor contributed about 10 milliliters of peripheral blood through a draw. Total RNA was extracted at no less than 5 micrograms per sample.

This clonotype was obtained from a woman aged 25 to 39 in good health. This chain joins TRBV29-1 and TRBJ2-1, with TRBD1 identical over 12 bases. Sequencing used blood. The DNA for the CDR3 is TGCAGCCCAAAGGGACGGGACAGGGGGCTACATGAGCAGTTCTTC. It codes for CSPKGRDRGLHEQFF.